Presented here are 24 T cell receptor beta chains from one specimen sequenced in a study of long-term antiretroviral therapy in people with HIV. Assay version v3.0 of immunoSEQ was used, and it was run at survey level. Sequencing was performed with immunoSEQ multiplex PCR; in TCRdb, only in-frame clones are kept and a portion is missing. The sample records tens of thousands of clones, about 76% being singletons. Sequencing used unsorted PBMCs, obtained 0.1 years before starting antiretroviral therapy. The receptors were gathered from a middle-aged man with HIV.

This chain connects TRBV7-9 to TRBJ1-5; TRBD1 matches at 9 bases. The CDR3 length is 16 residues. CDR1 and CDR2 (germline): SEHNR, FQNEAQ (reference sequence). V dropped 1 base and J dropped 2; count of bases not matched to a gene: 3. The CDR3 nucleotides are TGTGCCAGCAGCTTAGGGACAGGGGATGGCAATCAGCCCCAGCATTTT. This sequence encodes CASSLGTGDGNQPQHF.

The CDR3: CASRTTAAGEETQYF. CDR3 bases: TGTGCCAGCAGGACAACCGCGGCGGGGGAAGAGACCCAGTACTTC. The chain carries TRBV2 and TRBJ2-5; 7 nucleotides align to TRBD2. Germline V gives CDR1 SNHLY, CDR2 FYNNEI. V lost 6 bases, J lost 3 bases, and 10 bases stayed unmatched. The CDR3 runs 15 residues.

The chain links TRBV28 to TRBJ2-3, with a weak D call TRBD1 (5 bases). V was cut by 1 base and J by 6 bases, with 11 bases left in between. Germline values: CDR1 MDHEN, CDR2 SYDVKM. This CDR3 comprises 14 residues. The chain's CDR3 is CASSLSARVDTQYF. Here the CDR3 DNA reads TGTGCCAGCAGTTTATCCGCCAGGGTGGATACGCAGTATTTT.

This sequence joins TRBV13 and TRBJ2-7, with TRBD2 identical over 8 bases. The length of the CDR3 is 15 residues. V shed 8 bases and J 6 bases; nucleotides not matched to a gene: 15. From germline, CDR1 is PRHDT and CDR2 FYEKMQ (reference sequence). CDR3 loop: CASGERGTSPPEQYF. The CDR3 DNA reads TGTGCCAGCGGGGAGCGGGGGACTTCCCCCCCCGAGCAGTACTTC.

Only a few counts were recorded for this clone. The chain links TRBV11-2 to TRBJ2-7; 9 positions match TRBD1. Germline loops: CDR1 SGHAT, CDR2 FQNNGV. Trimming took 0 bases from V and 3 from J; bases not matched to a gene: 6. CDR3 size: 16 residues. CDR3 coding DNA: TGTGCCAGCAGCTTAGATATTGGACAGGGGCACTACGAGCAGTACTTC. This translates into CASSLDIGQGHYEQYF.

The chain carries TRBV29-1 and TRBJ2-6, with 7 nucleotides matching TRBD2. Germline CDR1 and CDR2: SQVTM and ANQGSEA. The CDR3 totals 17 residues. J gave up 2 bases and V 1 base, and 8 bases lay outside the gene matches. CDR3 in amino acids: CSVEAASGDPGANVLTF. CDR3 in DNA: TGCAGCGTTGAAGCCGCTAGCGGAGACCCTGGGGCCAACGTCCTGACTTTC.

The chain links TRBV5-1 to TRBJ2-5; the D gene is possibly TRBD2 (6 bases). Germline CDR1 SGHRS, CDR2 YFSETQ. The CDR3 has 14 amino acids. With 4 bases removed from V and 1 base from J, the gap between germline ends came to 11 bases. The CDR3 sequence is CASSVTGVQETQYF. The DNA for the CDR3 is TGCGCCAGCAGCGTGACGGGGGTCCAAGAGACCCAGTACTTC.

This chain joins TRBV28 and TRBJ2-7; 7 bases match TRBD1. The CDR3 runs 15 residues. Germline V gives CDR1 MDHEN, CDR2 SYDVKM. V shed 2 bases and J 1 base; nucleotides not matched to a gene: 5. The CDR3 loop reads CASSLRAGGSYEQYF. Here the CDR3 DNA reads TGTGCCAGCAGTTTAAGGGCAGGGGGTTCCTACGAGCAGTACTTC.

This clone was observed once. The chain combines TRBV4-1 with TRBJ2-7; TRBD1 might be the D (6 bases). The CDR3 totals 15 residues. Deletions cut 2 bases from V and 2 bases from J, with 13 bases between. Germline V gives CDR1 MGHRA, CDR2 YSYEKL. The CDR3 loop is CASSQRDKPPYEQYF. In nucleotides, the CDR3 is TGCGCCAGCAGCCAACGGGACAAGCCCCCCTACGAGCAGTACTTC.

This chain connects TRBV7-2 to TRBJ2-7; D might be TRBD2 (6 bases). CDR3 length: 14 amino acids. From germline, CDR1 is SGHTA and CDR2 FQGNSA. The germline V and J ends were trimmed by 4 bases and 4 bases, with 14 bases remaining between them. The CDR3 sequence: CASSSSSALYEQYF. In DNA form, the CDR3 reads TGTGCCAGCAGCTCCTCTAGCGCTTTGTACGAGCAGTACTTC. Drawing the rest from reference TRBV7-2 and TRBJ2-7, the complete variable domain is GAGVSQSPSNKVTEKGKDVELRCDPISGHTALYWYRQSLGQGLEFLIYFQGNSAPDKSGLPSDRFSAERTGGSVSTLTIQRTQQEDSAVYLCASSSSSALYEQYFGPGTRLTVT.

This clone has a handful of counts. For the CDR3, the DNA is TGCGCCAGCAGCCAAGATAGCAAGGGGGAACAGCCCCAGCATTTT. It encodes CASSQDSKGEQPQHF. This chain links TRBV4-3 with TRBJ1-5; weak D call: TRBD1 (6 bases). V was trimmed by 0 bases and J by 7 bases, leaving 13 bases between them. Per the germline V gene, CDR1 is LGHNA and CDR2 is YSLEER. This CDR3 spans 15 amino acids.

V and J are TRBV18 and TRBJ2-3, with 7 nucleotides matching TRBD1. Germline CDR1 is KGHSH and CDR2 is LQKENI. The CDR3 is made up of 16 amino acids. The trim removed 4 bases at V and 1 base at J, leaving 8 bases unmatched. This CDR3 reads CASSQDRVKGTDTQYF. The CDR3 DNA reads TGTGCCAGCTCACAAGACAGGGTGAAAGGCACAGATACGCAGTATTTT.

This chain joins TRBV7-9 and TRBJ2-2, with D unresolved. Trimming took 8 bases from V and 1 from J, leaving 8 bases between them. Looked up from germline, CDR1 is SEHNR and CDR2 is FQNEAQ (reference sequence). This CDR3 has 13 residues. The CDR3 nucleotides read TGTGCCAGCCCCCGAGAGAACACCGGGGAGCTGTTTTTT. It yields the protein CASPRENTGELFF.

The rearrangement joins TRBV2 to TRBJ2-7; D is uncertain. The germline V gene has CDR1 SNHLY and CDR2 FYNNEI. V lost 8 bases to trimming and J lost 0 bases, with 8 bases between them. This CDR3 region has 12 residues. CDR3 loop: CASEWSSYEQYF. CDR3 bases: TGTGCCAGCGAGTGGAGCTCCTACGAGCAGTACTTC.

This clone appeared a few times. The chain has TRBV7-9 and TRBJ2-7, with D possibly being TRBD2 (6 bases). With 3 bases removed from V and 2 bases from J, the gap between germline ends came to 11 bases. CDR1 is SEHNR and CDR2 is FQNEAQ in the germline V gene (reference sequence). CDR3 length: 14 residues. The DNA of the CDR3 is TGTGCCAGCAGCTTGGGACTTTATACCTACGAGCAGTACTTC. This gives the protein CASSLGLYTYEQYF. The whole variable domain, remainder taken from reference TRBV7-9 and TRBJ2-7, is DTGVSQNPRHKITKRGQNVTFRCDPISEHNRLYWYRQTLGQGPEFLTYFQNEAQLEKSRLLSDRFSAERPKGSFSTLEIQRTEQGDSAMYLCASSLGLYTYEQYFGPGTRLTVT.

The rearrangement uses TRBV6-6 and TRBJ2-1; D perhaps matches TRBD2 (6 bases). Germline V gene lookup returns CDR1 MNHNY and CDR2 SVGAGI (reference sequence). The CDR3 is 14 amino acids. The V end lost 8 bases, the J end lost 8 bases, and 19 bases lay between the germline ends. The chain's CDR3 is CASGSDYPKDEQFF. CDR3 coding DNA: TGTGCCAGCGGCTCGGACTACCCTAAGGATGAGCAGTTCTTC.

The J gene is TRBJ2-1, the V gene TRBV27; no reliable D call. This CDR3 is 14 amino acids long. V lost 1 base, J lost 6 bases, and 10 bases lay in between. Germline V gene lookup returns CDR1 MNHEY and CDR2 SMNVEV (reference sequence). The CDR3 here is CASSLLGPSNEQFF. CDR3 DNA: TGTGCCAGCAGTTTATTAGGGCCTTCCAATGAGCAGTTCTTC.

The V call is TRBV29-1, the J call TRBJ2-7; D may be TRBD1 (5 bases). V was pared by 4 bases and J by 3 bases, with 13 bases between. CDR3 length: 13 residues. Per germline, CDR1 SQVTM and CDR2 ANQGSEA. CDR3 nucleotides: TGCAGCGTTGCGAGTAGAAGGGGCTACGAGCAGTACTTC. This encodes CSVASRRGYEQYF.

This chain connects TRBV14 to TRBJ2-1, with D perhaps TRBD1 or TRBD2 (5 bases each). V was shortened by 4 bases and J by 6 bases, with 25 bases between the two germline ends. The CDR3 runs to 18 residues. Germline V CDR1 and CDR2: SGHDN, FVKESK. DNA for the CDR3: TGTGCCAGCAGCCGATATCGCAGTCCCGGGCCGAGGGGCAATGAGCAGTTCTTC. Translation: CASSRYRSPGPRGNEQFF.

The V call is TRBV5-1, the J call TRBJ2-1; TRBD2 agrees at 9 bases. The CDR3 contains 22 residues. V trimming: 1 base; J trimming: 2 bases; junction bases outside the gene matches: 22. Germline V gene lookup returns CDR1 SGHRS and CDR2 YFSETQ. DNA for the CDR3: TGCGCCAGCAGCTTGCGGGCCCAAGGGGGTTTTAGCGGGAGTAGGACCTACAATGAGCAGTTCTTC. Encoded protein: CASSLRAQGGFSGSRTYNEQFF.

The chain links TRBV7-2 to TRBJ2-7, with 9 bases matching TRBD1. The CDR3 is 14 residues long. Germline V lookup: CDR1 SGHTA, CDR2 FQGNSA. V shed 5 bases, J shed 3 bases, and the junction held 5 bases outside the gene matches. For the CDR3, the DNA is TGTGCCAGCAGCCCGGGACAGGGCCGCTACGAGCAGTACTTC. Translation: CASSPGQGRYEQYF.

In regard to this clone: At one end the junction does not follow the germline gene, possibly because of a read error. At the DNA level, this CDR3 is encoded by other sequences in the same sample as well. The CDR3: CASSLARNTEAFF. CDR3 in DNA: TGTGCTAGCAGCTTAGCGAGGAACACTGAAGCTTTCTTT. The chain recombines TRBV7-7 with TRBJ1-1, with no clear D. CDR3 length equals 13 residues. Germline loops: CDR1 SSHAT, CDR2 FNYEAQ (reference sequence).

The rearrangement uses TRBV7-3 and TRBJ2-3; tentatively, D is TRBD2 (5 bases). CDR1 is SGHTA and CDR2 is FQGTGA in the germline V gene. This CDR3 is 13 amino acids long. Trimming took 1 base from V and 9 from J, leaving 11 bases between them. CDR3 in amino acids: CASSLNRDGTQYF. The CDR3 DNA reads TGTGCCAGCAGCTTAAACCGGGATGGAACGCAGTATTTT. The whole variable domain, remainder taken from reference TRBV7-3 and TRBJ2-3, is GAGVSQTPSNKVTEKGKYVELRCDPISGHTALYWYRQSLGQGPEFLIYFQGTGAADDSGLPNDRFFAVRPEGSVSTLKIQRTERGDSAVYLCASSLNRDGTQYFGPGTRLTVL.

The gene calls are TRBV9 and TRBJ1-2, with D tentatively TRBD1 (5 bases). V dropped 4 bases and J dropped 7 bases, with 11 bases sitting between them. CDR3 length: 12 residues. CDR1 and CDR2 from the germline V gene are SGDLS and YYNGEE. As DNA, the CDR3 is TGTGCCAGCAGCCTCACTGGGGGTGGCTACACCTTC. As protein: CASSLTGGGYTF.